This TCR beta chain was retrieved from a study of cytomegalovirus exposure and HLA in healthy donors. Points from the study as a whole: At a 0.05 false discovery rate, a later analysis found roughly 17,000 TCR beta sequences to be associated with HLA alleles. Under in vitro conditions, a few CMV-associated chains were confirmed as specific for CMV antigens. An analysis that came later showed most CMV-associated TCR beta chains appearing HLA-restricted. An ancestry cluster, one associated with Asian ancestry, reportedly showed fewer N-insertions than the roughly 670-donor mean in a later analysis.

J lost 2 bases, V lost 6 bases, and 6 bases had no gene match. CDR1 is MNHEY, CDR2 SVGAGI, per germline. This CDR3 has 15 residues. In the case of this clone: Antigen unknown.

PCR used 60 Vbeta primers and 13 Jbeta primers. Profiling relied on immunoSEQ multiplex PCR, and the TCRdb table lists in-frame clones only, not all of them. This sample has around 150,000 clones; 60% to 85% occur once, and the top ten carry approximately 1.5%. This TCR derives from a woman in her thirties in good health and CMV-seronegative. This chain joins TRBV6-5 and TRBJ1-4; 7 nucleotides agree with TRBD1. Material: PBMCs. For the CDR3, the DNA is TGTGCCAGCAGGGCCACAGGGGTCACTAATGAAAAACTGTTTTTT. It is translated as CASRATGVTNEKLFF.